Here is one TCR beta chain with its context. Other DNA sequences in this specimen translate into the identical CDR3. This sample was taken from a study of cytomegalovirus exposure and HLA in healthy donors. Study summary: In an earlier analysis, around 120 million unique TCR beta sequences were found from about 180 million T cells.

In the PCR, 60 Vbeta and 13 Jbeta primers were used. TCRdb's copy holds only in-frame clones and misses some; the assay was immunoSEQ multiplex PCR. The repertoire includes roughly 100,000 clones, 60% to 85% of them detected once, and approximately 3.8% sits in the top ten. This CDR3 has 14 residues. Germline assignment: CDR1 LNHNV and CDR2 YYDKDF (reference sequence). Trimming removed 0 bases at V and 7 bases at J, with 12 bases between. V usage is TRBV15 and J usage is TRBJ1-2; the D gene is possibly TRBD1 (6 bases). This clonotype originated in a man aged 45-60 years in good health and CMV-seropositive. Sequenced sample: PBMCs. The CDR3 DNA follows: TGTGCCACCAGCAGAGAACAGGGTGTAGGTGGCTACACCTTC. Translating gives CATSREQGVGGYTF.